This T cell receptor (delta chain) was found in a study of gamma-delta chains in newborns, infants, children. TCRdb reprocessed the reads through CATT. The sample contains some 4,300 delta-chain clones, approximately 3% of which appear only once. Germline V CDR1 and CDR2: GEAIGNYY, EKD. The CDR3 loop spans 18 amino acids. In its sample, this clone was seen a few times. This may stem from a read error, because a much larger clone lies one nucleotide away. Additional DNA sequences in this sample encode the identical CDR3. This sequence originates from a child who was a newborn, infant or young child, either healthy, febrile or measles-vaccinated (not recorded which). The V call is TRDV2, the J call TRDJ3; 11 bases align to TRDD3. What was sequenced was blood. The CDR3 coding sequence is TGTGCCTGTGACACTGGGGGATACGGGTCCTGGGACACCCGACAGATGTTCTTC. It yields the protein CACDTGGYGSWDTRQMFF.